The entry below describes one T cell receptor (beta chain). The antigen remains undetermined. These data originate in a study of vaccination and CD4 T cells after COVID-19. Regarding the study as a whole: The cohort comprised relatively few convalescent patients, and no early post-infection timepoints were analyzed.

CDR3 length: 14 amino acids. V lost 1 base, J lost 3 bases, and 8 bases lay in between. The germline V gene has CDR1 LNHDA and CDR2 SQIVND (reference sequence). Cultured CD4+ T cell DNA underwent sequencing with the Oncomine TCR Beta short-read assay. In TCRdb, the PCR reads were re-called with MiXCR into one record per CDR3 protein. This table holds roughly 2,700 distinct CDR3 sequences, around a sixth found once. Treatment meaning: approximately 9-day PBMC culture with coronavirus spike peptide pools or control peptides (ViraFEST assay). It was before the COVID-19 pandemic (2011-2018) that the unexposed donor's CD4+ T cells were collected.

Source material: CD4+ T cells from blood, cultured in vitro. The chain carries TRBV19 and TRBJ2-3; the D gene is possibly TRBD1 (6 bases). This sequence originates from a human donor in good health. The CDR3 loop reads CASSIGQGTDTQYF. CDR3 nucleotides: TGTGCCAGTAGTATAGGTCAGGGGACAGATACGCAGTATTTT.